This T cell receptor (beta chain) was obtained from a study of blood T cell repertoires in COVID-19. Assay: immunoSEQ multiplex PCR; the TCRdb copy retains only in-frame clones and omits some. This table has some 360,000 clones, approximately 89% appearing once. This CDR3 has 13 residues. V was shortened by 4 bases and J by 7 bases, with 13 bases between the two germline ends. Germline V CDR1 and CDR2: MNHEY, SVGEGT. The chain links TRBV6-2 or TRBV6-3 to TRBJ1-1, with unresolved D. Material for sequencing was peripheral blood. The sequence derives from a woman aged 55 to 70 with COVID-19, enrolled during active disease. The CDR3 protein is CASSSRRWIEAFF. CDR3 sequence (DNA): TGTGCCAGCAGTTCTAGGCGGTGGATTGAAGCTTTCTTT.